This T cell receptor (beta chain) was retrieved from a study of HIV-infected patients and healthy controls. General study findings and limits: Compared with untreated HIV+ repertoires, healthy controls showed roughly threefold more distinct CDR3s and higher Shannon diversity. Healthy controls shared more CDR3 sequences between individuals than HIV-infected patients did. Significantly higher mean Gini indices appeared in HIV-infected repertoires, possibly reflecting oligoclonality.

Alpha and beta constant-region primers primed reverse transcription of 400 to 500 ng RNA. Alpha and beta chain libraries were made separately by chain-specific third strand synthesis with multiplexing indices. One primer pair amplified all rearrangements per chain; each cDNA got molecular barcodes. TCRdb itself ran the 5' RACE reads through MiXCR, one entry per CDR3 protein. The table has approximately 4,000 distinct CDR3 sequences, less than 8.5% seen once. Antiretroviral therapy had run roughly three months, about 14 weeks, before follow-up blood collection. All unsorted peripheral T cells were captured because whole blood was used without fractionation. Germline-derived CDR1 and CDR2 are MNHEY and SVGAGI. Trimming took off 7 bases at V and 6 bases at J, with 13 bases between the two ends. This CDR3 contains 14 residues. In its sample, this clonotype ranks as medium-sized. Its target is unknown.

The chain recombines TRBV6-5 with TRBJ1-6; tentatively, D is TRBD1 (6 bases). This specimen was blood, taken during antiretroviral therapy. This receptor was identified in an adult with HIV infection. CDR3 sequence reads: CASTTGGRNSPLHF. Here the CDR3 DNA reads TGTGCCAGCACAACGGGGGGGCGTAATTCACCCCTCCACTTT.